Below, one T cell receptor beta chain is given with its context. Other nucleotide sequences from this sample produce the same CDR3. The CDR3 has 14 amino acids. Trimming removed 3 bases at V and 0 bases at J, with 6 bases between. In germline, CDR1 is LNHDA, CDR2 SQIVND (reference sequence). This specimen belongs to a study of shared clonotypes between healthy human individuals. Clones were read by immunoSEQ multiplex PCR, and TCRdb kept only the in-frame ones, dropping some. The profile shows about 2,200,000 clones, 85% to 95% of them singletons. The naive CD8 subset, CD45RO-negative cells positively selected for CCR7, excluded terminally differentiated effector memory CD45RA+ cells. Healthy and HIV-negative, the adult donors had no recent acute infections or vaccinations.

The J gene is TRBJ1-5, the V gene TRBV19, with D possibly TRBD1 on 5 matching bases. The sequence was obtained from a man between 18 and 35 years old in good health. Some clones in this sample may be carry-over from other donors' samples. Sequenced input: naive CD8+ T cells from PBMCs. CDR3 sequence: CASSMTVSNQPQHF. CDR3 nucleotide sequence: TGTGCCAGTAGTATGACAGTTAGCAATCAGCCCCAGCATTTT.